This T cell receptor (beta chain) was captured in a study of blood T cells in healthy people across ages. The germline CDR1 and CDR2 sequences are DFQATT and SNEGSKA (reference sequence). This CDR3 comprises 10 residues. V was pared by 5 bases and J by 7 bases, with 9 bases between. Next came a second PCR, run for about 7 to 12 cycles, which used a sample-barcoded 5' primer along with a J-beta primer mix. TCRdb called the 5' RACE reads again in MiXCR, with one record for every CDR3 protein. The sample contains approximately 790,000 distinct CDR3 sequences, 55% to 65% of which appear only once. A few counts support this clonotype.

The chain has TRBV20-1 and TRBJ2-7; D might be TRBD2 (5 bases). This receptor was identified in a man aged 30 to 45 in good health. Sample: blood. CDR3: CSASDWEQYF. In DNA, the CDR3 is TGCAGTGCTTCGGACTGGGAGCAGTACTTC.